The present TCR beta chain was sequenced within a study of T cell clonotyping in hematopoietic cell transplantation. Broader study findings: After transplant, recipient diversity fell while pathologically expanded clonotypes grew through day 180. No sorting was done, leaving CD4 and CD8 contributions mixed.

The protocol was immunoSEQ multiplex PCR, while the TCRdb copy is restricted to in-frame clones and leaves out a portion. The sample gives about 19,000 clones, 60% to 85% of which show up once; under 20% is in the top ten. This CDR3 has 16 amino acids. Between the trimmed V and J ends, which lost 1 base and 7 bases, there was a span of 16 bases. The germline V gene has CDR1 SGHTA and CDR2 FQGNSA. Worth noting for this clone: Its antigen is unidentified.

As to time point: recipient sample about 28 days before transplant, after cytoreduction. The genes are TRBV7-2 and TRBJ2-2; no reliable D call. The specimen was peripheral blood mononuclear cells, collected before stem cell transplant. This clonotype was sampled from a man in his 60s with acute myeloid leukemia. Some clones in this sample may be carry-over from other donors' samples. The CDR3 DNA reads TGTGCCAGCAGCTTAGGGGGTGGCCGGCTAGGCGGGGAGCTGTTTTTT. It codes for CASSLGGGRLGGELFF.